These 11 T cell receptor beta chains share one sample of origin, sequenced in a study of persistence of HIV-infected CD4 T cells. Sequencing used immunoSEQ version 4 in survey mode. The table came from immunoSEQ multiplex PCR; TCRdb's copy has only in-frame clones and leaves some out. The sample comprises 43,000 or so clones, more than 70% of which are singletons, and just over 1% rests with the top ten. No antigens are known for them. This nonspecific control used anti-CD3/anti-CD28 bead stimulation of CD4+ T cells. Responding CD4+ T cells were sorted by upregulation of both CD40 ligand and CD69. This specimen was CD4+ T cells sorted from PBMCs after approximately 19-hour stimulation, taken from a patient who received antiretroviral therapy. The receptors shown here come from an adult man with HIV who was CMV-seropositive.

This clone has just a few counts. The CDR3 coding sequence is TGCGCCAGCAGACCGGGACTAGCATCCTACGAGCAGTACTTC. This sequence encodes CASRPGLASYEQYF. This chain joins TRBV10-2 and TRBJ2-7; TRBD2 matches at 9 bases. The V segment lost 6 bases and the J segment 1 base; nucleotides outside the gene matches: 4. CDR1 is WSHSY, CDR2 SAAADI, per germline. The CDR3 is made up of 14 amino acids.

There are a few counts of this clone. V gene TRBV5-4 combines with J gene TRBJ1-1, with D possibly being TRBD1 (6 bases). Per germline, CDR1 SGHNT and CDR2 YYREEE (reference sequence). Trimming cost V 1 base and J 5 bases, with 12 bases left between them. The CDR3 is made up of 14 amino acids. This CDR3 reads CASSLRRGGTEAFF. CDR3 DNA sequence: TGTGCCAGCAGCTTGCGCAGGGGAGGAACTGAAGCTTTCTTT.

The chain combines TRBV27 with TRBJ2-5; 8 positions match TRBD1. There are 16 residues in the CDR3. V lost 5 bases, J lost 7 bases, and 15 bases stayed unmatched. Per germline, CDR1 MNHEY and CDR2 SMNVEV (reference sequence). Here the CDR3 reads CASSPSRQGLVRTQYF. CDR3 nucleotide sequence: TGTGCCAGCAGTCCATCTAGACAGGGGCTCGTAAGGACCCAGTACTTC.

This chain connects TRBV29-1 to TRBJ2-3; a possible D gene is TRBD2 (6 bases). The CDR3 runs 14 residues. Germline V CDR1 and CDR2: SQVTM, ANQGSEA. Trimming left V 7 bases short and J 5 bases short, with 19 bases between. CDR3 sequence: CSARRGSSGDTQYF. In nucleotides, the CDR3 is TGCAGCGCCCGACGGGGGTCCTCGGGAGATACGCAGTATTTT.

The V gene is TRBV2, the J gene TRBJ1-1; D unresolved. This CDR3 comprises 15 residues. CDR1 SNHLY and CDR2 FYNNEI come from the germline V gene. Deletions cut 6 bases from V and 0 bases from J, with 14 bases between. The CDR3 sequence is CASRALASMNTEAFF. The CDR3 DNA follows: TGTGCCAGCAGGGCTTTGGCGTCGATGAACACTGAAGCTTTCTTT.

J is TRBJ2-5 and V is TRBV27, with TRBD1 as a possible D gene (6 bases). The CDR3 totals 14 residues. The germline gives CDR1 MNHEY, CDR2 SMNVEV (reference sequence). The V end was cut by 6 bases, the J end by 2 bases, with 13 bases between. CDR3 region: CASSTWTAQETQYF. The DNA for the CDR3 is TGTGCCAGCAGCACCTGGACAGCTCAAGAGACCCAGTACTTC.

The chain employs TRBV9 and TRBJ1-4, with 7 bases matching TRBD1. V lost 4 bases, J lost 4 bases, and 4 bases stayed unmatched. The CDR3 is made up of 14 amino acids. Germline V lookup: CDR1 SGDLS, CDR2 YYNGEE. The CDR3 sequence is CASSPQGVNEKLFF. CDR3 sequence (DNA): TGTGCCAGCAGCCCCCAGGGGGTTAATGAAAAACTGTTTTTT.

This chain joins TRBV7-3 and TRBJ2-7; D is uncertain. CDR3 length equals 14 residues. Trimming took 2 bases from V and 0 from J, leaving 8 bases between them. Germline values: CDR1 SGHTA, CDR2 FQGTGA. The CDR3 loop reads CASSLGPSSYEQYF. As DNA, the CDR3 is TGTGCCAGCAGCTTAGGGCCGTCCTCCTACGAGCAGTACTTC.

V usage is TRBV14 and J usage is TRBJ2-2, with no clear D. CDR3 length: 13 residues. The germline V and J ends were trimmed by 4 bases and 5 bases, with 8 bases remaining between them. CDR1 and CDR2 (germline): SGHDN, FVKESK. The CDR3 nucleotides read TGTGCCAGCAGCCCAAGAAGTACCGGGGAGCTGTTTTTT. This translates into CASSPRSTGELFF.

This chain connects TRBV24-1 to TRBJ2-2; 11 positions match TRBD1. The length of the CDR3 is 17 residues. Germline V gene data show CDR1 as KGHDR and CDR2 as SFDVKD. The trim removed 4 bases at V and 5 bases at J, leaving 8 bases unmatched. CDR3 nucleotide sequence: TGTGCCACCAGTGAGCCCCCGGGACAGGGGGGGACCGGGGAGCTGTTTTTT. Translating it yields CATSEPPGQGGTGELFF.

As DNA, the CDR3 is TGCGCCTCCTCAGCGGGGATCGATGAGCAGTTCTTC. It translates to CASSAGIDEQFF. The genes are TRBV5-1 and TRBJ2-1; 7 positions agree with TRBD2. Trimming removed 10 bases from V and 8 bases from J; junction bases left unmatched: 9. This CDR3 is 12 amino acids long. The germline V gene encodes CDR1 SGHRS and CDR2 YFSETQ.